These 19 T cell receptor beta chains originate from one sample sequenced in a study of T cell repertoires in cytomegalovirus infection (dated by TCRdb to the late 2010s). Sequencing took place on an Illumina HiSeq 1500. Through fastp at Q25 and MiXCR, TCRdb rebuilt clones from the public reads, retaining in-frame beta chains. Rows with one shared CDR3 protein collapse into an entry with the most common genes and DNA. Here the sample has roughly 990,000 distinct CDR3 sequences; roughly a third occur a single time. The ten largest clones represent around an eighth of the sample. Their antigens are not known. According to the study, the label for this sample's treatment or condition signals: in vitro stimulation with specific CMV peptide epitopes to enrich CMV-specific T cells. Sequencing was performed on cultured CD8+ T cells from PBMCs, taken from culture after CMV antigen stimulation. These receptors were obtained from a human donor in good health (CMV status not recorded). Some clones in this sample may be carry-over from other donors' samples.

V and J are TRBV20-1 and TRBJ1-5; D is perhaps TRBD1 (6 bases). The CDR3 loop spans 18 amino acids. Per the germline V gene, CDR1 is DFQATT and CDR2 is SNEGSKA (reference sequence). V lost 0 bases and J lost 2, with 20 bases in between. In DNA form, the CDR3 reads TGCAGTGCTAGAGATGGTAACAGGGAGTTCTTTGGCAATCAGCCCCAGCATTTT. Its protein product is CSARDGNREFFGNQPQHF.

This clonotype was observed at least ten times. V and J are TRBV7-9 and TRBJ2-4; D is unresolved. This CDR3 region has 16 residues. Trimming stripped 0 bases from V and 0 bases from J, with 9 bases between. CDR1 SEHNR and CDR2 FQNEAQ come from the germline V gene (reference sequence). CDR3 sequence: CASSLAGDLAKNIQYF. The CDR3 bases are TGTGCCAGCAGCTTAGCCGGCGACTTAGCCAAAAACATTCAGTACTTC.

The chain is built from TRBV5-6 and TRBJ2-7; perhaps D is TRBD1 or TRBD2 (5 bases each). There are 17 residues in the CDR3. CDR1 is SGHDT and CDR2 is YYEEEE in the germline V gene. Trimming left V 4 bases short and J 3 bases short, with 23 bases between. The CDR3: CASSRDGTGPLGYEQYV. CDR3 bases: TGTGCCAGCAGCAGAGATGGTACGGGGCCCCTGGGCTACGAGCAGTACGTC.

The chain has TRBV27 and TRBJ2-2; D is possibly TRBD1 or TRBD2 (6 bases each). Germline values: CDR1 MNHEY, CDR2 SMNVEV (reference sequence). Trimming cost V 3 bases and J 4 bases, with 9 bases left between them. CDR3 length: 14 residues. The CDR3 region is CASSFGGRTGELFF. The CDR3 DNA reads TGTGCCAGCAGTTTTGGGGGGCGCACCGGGGAGCTGTTTTTT.

This chain connects TRBV5-1 to TRBJ1-4; TRBD1 aligns across 10 bases. This CDR3 region has 15 residues. CDR1 and CDR2 from the germline V gene are SGHRS and YFSETQ. Trimming removed 4 bases from V and 0 bases from J; junction bases left unmatched: 0. CDR3 residues: CASSGTGATNEKLFF. The DNA for the CDR3 is TGCGCCAGCAGCGGGACAGGGGCAACTAATGAAAAACTGTTTTTT.

The CDR3 nucleotides read TGTGCCAGCAGCTTAGAGGCTAGTCGGTCCTACGAGCAGTACGTC. It encodes CASSLEASRSYEQYV. The J gene is TRBJ2-7, the V gene TRBV7-6; no reliable D call. The CDR3 has 15 amino acids. Germline V CDR1 and CDR2: SGHVS, FNYEAQ. The germline V and J ends were trimmed by 1 base and 1 base, with 11 bases remaining between them.

There are a few counts of this clonotype. V usage is TRBV6-6 and J usage is TRBJ1-5; TRBD1 aligns across 7 bases. V shed 4 bases and J 5 bases; nucleotides not matched to a gene: 5. The CDR3 sequence is 14 residues long. Germline CDR1 reads MNHNY; CDR2 reads SVGAGI (reference sequence). The CDR3, as DNA: TGTGCCAGCAGTTCCGGGACAGTTGATCAGCCCCAGCATTTT. Amino acids: CASSSGTVDQPQHF.

V is TRBV14 and J is TRBJ2-3, with D possibly being TRBD1 or TRBD2 (5 bases each). From germline, CDR1 is SGHDN and CDR2 FVKESK. The CDR3 is 12 residues long. Trimming left V 8 bases short and J 5 bases short, with 11 bases between. The CDR3 spells CASGVRGDTQYF. CDR3 sequence (DNA): TGTGCCAGCGGGGTGAGGGGAGATACGCAGTATTTT.

The chain joins TRBV6-1 to TRBJ2-5; D gene ambiguous. The V gene lost 1 base and the J gene lost 5 bases, with 8 bases spanning the gap. The CDR3 extends over 13 amino acids. CDR1 and CDR2 from the germline V gene are MNHNS and SASEGT. As DNA, the CDR3 is TGTGCCAGCAGTGAAGAGGATGATGAGACCCAGTACTTC. Protein sequence: CASSEEDDETQYF.

The V gene is TRBV19, the J gene TRBJ2-1; 9 bases align to TRBD2. Germline-derived CDR1 and CDR2 are LNHDA and SQIVND (reference sequence). CDR3 size: 15 residues. V gave up 4 bases and J gave up 7 bases; unmatched junction bases: 8. The chain's CDR3 is CASSRRAGGLNEQFF. CDR3 coding DNA: TGTGCCAGTAGTAGAAGAGCGGGGGGCCTAAATGAGCAGTTCTTC. The full variable domain, in which reference TRBV19 and TRBJ2-1 provide the parts outside the CDR3, is DGGITQSPKYLFRKEGQNVTLSCEQNLNHDAMYWYRQDPGQGLRLIYYSQIVNDFQKGDIAEGYSVSREKKESFPLTVTSAQKNPTAFYLCASSRRAGGLNEQFFGPGTRLTVL.

Only a few counts were recorded for this clonotype. This CDR3 reads CASSFTLRLPDTQYF. The DNA of the CDR3 is TGTGCCAGCAGTTTCACCCTGAGGCTGCCAGATACGCAGTATTTT. The rearrangement links TRBV12-3 or TRBV12-4 to TRBJ2-3; D is unresolved. The CDR3 is 15 residues long. Trimming shortened V by 3 bases and J by 4 bases, and 14 bases separated the two germline ends.

V gene TRBV27 combines with J gene TRBJ1-1; no clear D. The CDR3 is 15 amino acids. Germline CDR1 is MNHEY and CDR2 is SMNVEV (reference sequence). Between the trimmed V and J ends, which lost 1 base and 1 base, there was a span of 10 bases. Here the CDR3 reads CASSLLAQRNTEAFF. The CDR3, as DNA: TGTGCCAGCAGTTTATTAGCCCAGCGGAACACTGAAGCTTTCTTT.

V gene TRBV27 combines with J gene TRBJ1-2; D ambiguous. V dropped 0 bases and J dropped 0 bases, with 14 bases sitting between them. The CDR3 runs 17 residues. Germline assignment: CDR1 MNHEY and CDR2 SMNVEV (reference sequence). Here the CDR3 DNA reads TGTGCCAGCAGTTTATCGTTTGCGACGGTGACTAACTATGGCTACACCTTC. As protein: CASSLSFATVTNYGYTF.

This chain joins TRBV28 and TRBJ2-1; D is perhaps TRBD2 (6 bases). The V gene lost 1 base and the J gene lost 4 bases, with 20 bases spanning the gap. Germline V gives CDR1 MDHEN, CDR2 SYDVKM. This CDR3 has 18 amino acids. The CDR3 loop reads CASSLSESVASVYNEQFF. DNA for the CDR3: TGTGCCAGCAGTTTATCGGAGTCCGTCGCTAGCGTATACAATGAGCAGTTCTTC.

This clonotype came up once. The chain joins TRBV19 to TRBJ1-5; tentative D call: TRBD1 (5 bases). The CDR3 is 15 residues long. The germline V gene has CDR1 LNHDA and CDR2 SQIVND (reference sequence). The V end lost 3 bases, the J end lost 4 bases, and 13 bases lay between the germline ends. CDR3 sequence: CASSMDGGWNQPQHF. The CDR3 DNA reads as TGTGCCAGTAGTATGGACGGGGGTTGGAATCAGCCCCAGCATTTT.

V and J are TRBV2 and TRBJ2-7, with D perhaps TRBD1 or TRBD2 (5 bases each). Germline CDR1 reads SNHLY; CDR2 reads FYNNEI. The CDR3 spans 13 residues. V dropped 6 bases and J dropped 3 bases, with 12 bases sitting between them. In nucleotides, the CDR3 is TGTGCCAGCAGGGGGACGGACTTCTACGAGCAGTACTTC. Its protein product is CASRGTDFYEQYF.

This sequence joins TRBV6-2 or TRBV6-3 and TRBJ2-1; the D gene is possibly TRBD2 (6 bases). Trimming removed 2 bases from V and 9 bases from J, with 20 bases in between. Germline-derived CDR1 and CDR2 are MNHEY and SVGEGT. The CDR3 extends over 16 amino acids. The CDR3 DNA reads as TGTGCCAGCAGTTACGGTTTACTAGCCGTACACCCTGAGCAGTTCTTC. Amino acids: CASSYGLLAVHPEQFF.

The gene calls are TRBV27 and TRBJ1-1; D gene unclear. Germline CDR1 reads MNHEY; CDR2 reads SMNVEV (reference sequence). This CDR3 contains 15 residues. With 5 bases removed from V and 3 bases from J, the gap between germline ends came to 16 bases. The CDR3 loop reads CASSGYLNKDTEAFF. In nucleotides, the CDR3 is TGTGCCAGCAGTGGTTATCTTAACAAGGACACTGAAGCTTTCTTT.

This chain connects TRBV20-1 to TRBJ2-7, with D perhaps given as TRBD1 or TRBD2 (5 bases each). Germline CDR1 is DFQATT and CDR2 is SNEGSKA (reference sequence). Trimming left V 0 bases short and J 6 bases short, with 9 bases between. This CDR3 has 12 residues. CDR3 protein: CSAREPGTEQYV. The CDR3, as DNA: TGCAGTGCTAGAGAACCGGGGACCGAGCAGTACGTC.